This paragraph reports one T cell receptor (beta chain). The record originates from a study of cytomegalovirus exposure and HLA in healthy donors. The assay was immunoSEQ multiplex PCR, and TCRdb's table has in-frame clones only and misses some. The table shows 150,000 or so clones, with roughly 84% occurring only once. The CDR3 runs 15 residues. Germline lookup yields CDR1 MNHEY and CDR2 SMNVEV (reference sequence). After removal of 2 bases from V and 4 bases from J, the junction contained 6 bases not matched to a gene. Material for sequencing was PBMCs. The clonotype originates from a human donor in good health. This chain connects TRBV27 to TRBJ2-7; TRBD2 matches 9 bases. The CDR3 here is CASSLRGLAQYEQYF. The CDR3 coding sequence is TGTGCCAGCAGTTTAAGGGGACTAGCTCAGTACGAGCAGTACTTC.